This TCR beta chain comes out of a study of response to subunit inactivated influenza vaccine. General observations from the study: The study's authors posited that every seasonal influenza vaccination enlists few new T cells.

V was pared by 0 bases and J by 8 bases, with 7 bases of the junction left unmatched. Germline CDR1 SGHAT, CDR2 FQNNGV. This CDR3 region has 15 residues. With regard to this clonotype: Its antigen remains unknown.

TCRdb fed the RT-PCR reads into MiXCR, producing one record per CDR3 protein. The sample shows more than 450,000 distinct CDR3 sequences, 7.5% to 8.5% of them seen only once. The sequence was obtained from a man between 50 and 75 years old who received an inactivated influenza vaccine. The starting material was PBMCs from blood, obtained about 24 months after vaccination. The chain links TRBV11-2 to TRBJ1-1, with 9 bases matching TRBD1. As DNA, the CDR3 is TGTGCCAGCAGCTTAGATAGGACAGGGGACTCAGAAGCTTTCTTT. This sequence encodes CASSLDRTGDSEAFF.